This TCR beta chain came from a study of CD8 T cells in Susac syndrome. The CDR3 runs to 10 residues. The germline CDR1 and CDR2 sequences are WSHSY and SAAADI. Between the trimmed V and J ends, which lost 11 bases and 5 bases, there was a span of 10 bases. cDNA came from roughly 0.53 to 1 ug RNA primed by random hexamers. MiXCR was run by TCRdb on the immunoSEQ multiplex PCR reads, yielding one entry per CDR3 protein. The sample includes some 90,000 distinct CDR3 sequences, about 93% of them seen just once. This sequence joins TRBV10-2 and TRBJ2-7; D gene unclear. The sample comprised CD8+ T cells from PBMCs. This receptor was identified in a human donor in good health. The DNA for the CDR3 is TGCGCCGGCAAGGACCACGAGCAGTACTTC. Protein product: CAGKDHEQYF.